These 21 T cell receptor beta chains came from one sample sequenced in a study of cytomegalovirus exposure and HLA in healthy donors. PCR primers comprised 60 Vbeta and 13 Jbeta primers. TCRdb's table, derived via immunoSEQ multiplex PCR, lists solely in-frame clones and lacks some. Of 90,000 to 120,000 clones in the sample, over 80% were seen once. Sequences were obtained from PBMCs. The receptor set was obtained from a man aged 25 to 45 in good health and CMV-seropositive.

This chain connects TRBV2 to TRBJ2-3, with 7 bases identical to TRBD2. With V trimmed by 8 bases and J by 2 bases, 10 bases remained unmatched. This CDR3 is built from 15 residues. Germline V gene data show CDR1 as SNHLY and CDR2 as FYNNEI. The DNA for the CDR3 is TGTGCCAGCGGGGAGGGGACGGGGGTCACAGATACGCAGTATTTT. Its protein product is CASGEGTGVTDTQYF.

The V and J genes are TRBV6-6 and TRBJ2-7; weak D call: TRBD2 (6 bases). V dropped 5 bases and J dropped 1 base, with 18 bases sitting between them. The CDR3 runs to 16 residues. The germline gives CDR1 MNHNY, CDR2 SVGAGI (reference sequence). CDR3 sequence reads: CASSPPGTEISYEQYF. CDR3 in DNA: TGTGCCAGCAGTCCTCCCGGGACTGAAATTTCCTACGAGCAGTACTTC.

The chain uses TRBV27 and TRBJ2-3; TRBD2 agrees at 15 bases. The CDR3 contains 12 residues. J was trimmed by 15 bases and V by 8 bases; bases with no gene match: 6. Per germline, CDR1 MNHEY and CDR2 SMNVEV (reference sequence). CDR3 residues: CASGGLAGGRYF. The CDR3 nucleotides read TGTGCCAGCGGGGGACTAGCGGGGGGTCGTTATTTT.

This chain uses TRBV6-1 with TRBJ2-1; 11 positions match TRBD2. The CDR3 has 14 amino acids. In germline, CDR1 is MNHNS, CDR2 SASEGT. The V and J ends lost 8 bases and 16 bases, in that order; junction bases with no gene match: 16. The CDR3 here is CASSKASGGNSVFF. CDR3 in DNA: TGTGCCAGCTCCAAGGCTAGCGGGGGGAACTCGGTTTTCTTC.

This clone has a handful of counts. This rearrangement joins TRBV5-1 to TRBJ1-2; D possibly corresponds to TRBD1 (5 bases). The CDR3 totals 13 residues. V lost 3 bases and J lost 5, with 11 bases in between. CDR1 and CDR2 (germline): SGHRS, YFSETQ. The CDR3 nucleotides read TGCGCCAGCAGCTCCCAGGGAGGATATGGCTACACCTTC. Translating gives CASSSQGGYGYTF.

The chain joins TRBV4-1 to TRBJ1-6, with D possibly being TRBD1 (6 bases). Germline V gives CDR1 MGHRA, CDR2 YSYEKL. Trimming stripped 8 bases from V and 0 bases from J, with 17 bases between. The CDR3 length is 17 residues. CDR3 residues: CASAQGMGGSYNSPLHF. The CDR3 region has the DNA TGCGCCAGCGCGCAGGGGATGGGTGGCTCCTATAATTCACCCCTCCACTTT.

The chain combines TRBV11-2 with TRBJ1-3; D is possibly TRBD1 (6 bases). Trimming pared 4 bases from V and 4 bases from J, leaving 20 bases between. Germline V CDR1 and CDR2: SGHAT, FQNNGV. The CDR3 sequence is 17 residues long. CDR3 coding DNA: TGTGCCAGCAGCTCGTCCCAGGGGCTCCCTTCAGGAAACACCATATATTTT. This encodes CASSSSQGLPSGNTIYF.

This chain connects TRBV11-1 to TRBJ1-3; D remains ambiguous. The CDR3 consists of 17 residues. CDR1 and CDR2 from the germline V gene are SGHAT and FQDESV (reference sequence). The germline V and J ends were trimmed by 0 bases and 0 bases, with 12 bases remaining between them. The CDR3 protein is CASSLAREDFSGNTIYF. Written as DNA, the CDR3 is TGTGCCAGCAGCTTAGCGCGAGAGGACTTCTCTGGAAACACCATATATTTT.

This sequence joins TRBV11-3 and TRBJ1-1; D gene uncertain. V was clipped by 0 bases and J by 1 base, with 9 bases between them. This CDR3 is 15 amino acids long. Germline values: CDR1 SGHNT, CDR2 YENEEA. The CDR3 DNA reads TGTGCCAGCAGCTTAGATCGAGAGGAGAACACTGAAGCTTTCTTT. Translation gives CASSLDREENTEAFF.

V and J are TRBV2 and TRBJ1-2, with 7 bases aligning to TRBD1. The CDR3 has 14 residues. The trim removed 7 bases at V and 4 bases at J, leaving 9 bases unmatched. Germline V lookup: CDR1 SNHLY, CDR2 FYNNEI. Here the CDR3 DNA reads TGTGCCAGCATGAATGACAGGGTCGTCTATGGCTACACCTTC. Encoded protein: CASMNDRVVYGYTF.

This chain joins TRBV2 and TRBJ1-1, with D possibly being TRBD1 (5 bases). This CDR3 contains 13 residues. The V and J ends lost 7 bases and 5 bases respectively, with 14 bases between them. Germline values: CDR1 SNHLY, CDR2 FYNNEI. The DNA of the CDR3 is TGTGCCAGCATCTTCCAGGGTGGGACTGAAGCTTTCTTT. It specifies CASIFQGGTEAFF.

This rearrangement joins TRBV2 to TRBJ1-4; TRBD1 agrees at 8 bases. Germline-derived CDR1 and CDR2 are SNHLY and FYNNEI. This CDR3 contains 13 residues. Trimming took 6 bases from V and 6 from J; bases not matched to a gene: 3. The CDR3 DNA reads TGTGCCAGCAGCCAGACAGGGGATGAAAAACTGTTTTTT. Protein product: CASSQTGDEKLFF.

This sequence joins TRBV29-1 and TRBJ2-1; perhaps TRBD2 as D (5 bases). Looked up from germline, CDR1 is SQVTM and CDR2 is ANQGSEA. The CDR3 is 13 amino acids. Trimming pared 6 bases from V and 2 bases from J, leaving 11 bases between. This chain's CDR3 is CSVQRETYNEQFF. CDR3 DNA: TGCAGCGTCCAGAGGGAGACCTACAATGAGCAGTTCTTC.

V is TRBV6-5 and J is TRBJ1-1, with a possible D match to TRBD1 (5 bases). The CDR3 extends over 15 amino acids. CDR1 MNHEY and CDR2 SVGAGI come from the germline V gene. V was cut by 6 bases and J by 3 bases, with 17 bases left in between. The CDR3 nucleotides read TGTGCCAGCAGAACCGCAACCGCCAGGGACACTGAAGCTTTCTTT. The encoded protein is CASRTATARDTEAFF.

The J gene is TRBJ1-1, the V gene TRBV7-9; 7 bases line up with TRBD1. Germline V gene lookup returns CDR1 SEHNR and CDR2 FQNEAQ (reference sequence). This CDR3 is 12 amino acids long. The V and J ends lost 7 bases and 6 bases, in that order; junction bases with no gene match: 5. CDR3 bases: TGTGCCAGCACCAGGGGGACCCCTGAAGCTTTCTTT. Amino acids: CASTRGTPEAFF.

This chain connects TRBV7-3 to TRBJ2-7; a possible D gene is TRBD2 (6 bases). In germline, CDR1 is SGHTA, CDR2 FQGTGA. The germline V and J ends were trimmed by 2 bases and 1 base, with 9 bases remaining between them. This CDR3 is built from 14 residues. CDR3 protein: CASSLAGPSYEQYF. CDR3 DNA sequence: TGTGCCAGCAGCTTAGCGGGGCCTTCCTACGAGCAGTACTTC.

The chain carries TRBV5-4 and TRBJ2-5; 12 nucleotides agree with TRBD2. Germline loops: CDR1 SGHNT, CDR2 YYREEE (reference sequence). CDR3 length equals 15 residues. The V segment lost 4 bases and the J segment 4 bases; nucleotides outside the gene matches: 5. The CDR3 here is CASSPRLAGAETQYF. The DNA for the CDR3 is TGTGCCAGCAGCCCCAGACTAGCGGGGGCAGAGACCCAGTACTTC.

V and J are TRBV29-1 and TRBJ2-5; 9 bases are shared with TRBD2. This CDR3 is 12 amino acids long. V shed 4 bases and J 4 bases; nucleotides not matched to a gene: 1. Per germline, CDR1 SQVTM and CDR2 ANQGSEA. CDR3 in amino acids: CSVVTSGETQYF. The CDR3 DNA reads TGCAGCGTTGTGACTAGCGGAGAGACCCAGTACTTC.

This chain uses TRBV7-2 with TRBJ2-1; TRBD1 is a possible D gene (6 bases). Trimming took off 6 bases at V and 5 bases at J, with 11 bases between the two ends. Per the germline V gene, CDR1 is SGHTA and CDR2 is FQGNSA. The CDR3 sequence is 13 residues long. The CDR3 coding sequence is TGTGCCAGCAGGTTGACAGGAAACAATGAGCAGTTCTTC. It encodes CASRLTGNNEQFF.

The chain couples TRBV4-1 to TRBJ1-2; possibly TRBD1 for D (5 bases). CDR3 length: 16 amino acids. V was cut by 1 base and J by 5 bases, with 17 bases left in between. The V gene's germline CDR1 is MGHRA and CDR2 YSYEKL. CDR3 region: CASSQGTWTPVYGYTF. Here the CDR3 DNA reads TGCGCCAGCAGCCAAGGGACCTGGACACCGGTTTATGGCTACACCTTC.

The chain uses TRBV15 and TRBJ1-2, with 8 bases that match TRBD1. Germline loops: CDR1 LNHNV, CDR2 YYDKDF (reference sequence). There are 14 residues in the CDR3. The trim removed 1 base at V and 4 bases at J, leaving 2 bases unmatched. Here the CDR3 reads CATSRGTGSYGYTF. The CDR3 coding sequence is TGTGCCACCAGCAGAGGGACAGGGTCCTATGGCTACACCTTC.